This T cell receptor (beta chain) was obtained from a study of T-cell memory formation after mild COVID-19. Study conclusions and caveats: In pre-infection memory, a portion of responding clones appeared, which suggested that cross-reactive memory joined. Day 15 to 85 contracting clones showed balanced CD4/CD8; later expanders leaned CD4+.

TCRdb reanalysed the 5' RACE reads using MiXCR and keeps one entry per CDR3 protein. The data show about 560,000 distinct CDR3 sequences, approximately 21% seen once. In regard to this clonotype: Antigen specificity is unknown.

The TCR comes from an adult woman who had mild COVID-19 (a few samples of this study predate the infection). Cell type and time point are not known. What was sequenced was PBMCs or a T cell subset sorted from them (not recorded which).

CDR3 sequence (DNA): TGTGCCAGCAGCTCGGACATTAGCAATCAGCCCCAGCATTTT. This encodes CASSSDISNQPQHF. The chain links TRBV12-3 or TRBV12-4 to TRBJ1-5; the D gene is possibly TRBD1 (5 bases). This CDR3 contains 14 residues. Trimming removed 6 bases from V and 0 bases from J, with 9 bases in between.